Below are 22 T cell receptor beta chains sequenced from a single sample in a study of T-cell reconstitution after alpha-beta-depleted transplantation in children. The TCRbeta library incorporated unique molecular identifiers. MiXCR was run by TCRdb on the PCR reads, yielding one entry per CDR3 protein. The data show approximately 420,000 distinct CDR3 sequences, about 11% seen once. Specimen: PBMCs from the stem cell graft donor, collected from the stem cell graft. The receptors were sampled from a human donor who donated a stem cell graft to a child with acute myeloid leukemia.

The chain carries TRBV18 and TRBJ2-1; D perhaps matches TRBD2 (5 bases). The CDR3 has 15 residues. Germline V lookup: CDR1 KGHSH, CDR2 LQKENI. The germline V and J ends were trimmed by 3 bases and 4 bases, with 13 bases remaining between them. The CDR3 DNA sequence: TGTGCCAGCTCACCGGCGGGCCGTGGGTACAATGAGCAGTTCTTC. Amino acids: CASSPAGRGYNEQFF.

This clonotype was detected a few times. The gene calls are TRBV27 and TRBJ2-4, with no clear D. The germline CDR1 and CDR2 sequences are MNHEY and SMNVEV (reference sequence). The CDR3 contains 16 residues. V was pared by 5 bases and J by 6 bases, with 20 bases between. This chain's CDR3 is CASSPGPTEVVNIQYF. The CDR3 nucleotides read TGTGCCAGCAGTCCTGGGCCAACAGAGGTGGTAAACATTCAGTACTTC.

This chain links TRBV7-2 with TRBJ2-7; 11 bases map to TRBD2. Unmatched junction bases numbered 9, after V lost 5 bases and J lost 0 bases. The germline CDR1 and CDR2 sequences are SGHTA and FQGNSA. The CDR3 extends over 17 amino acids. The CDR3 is CASSIGLAGPRSYEQYF. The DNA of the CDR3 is TGTGCCAGCAGCATCGGACTAGCGGGTCCTCGCTCCTACGAGCAGTACTTC.

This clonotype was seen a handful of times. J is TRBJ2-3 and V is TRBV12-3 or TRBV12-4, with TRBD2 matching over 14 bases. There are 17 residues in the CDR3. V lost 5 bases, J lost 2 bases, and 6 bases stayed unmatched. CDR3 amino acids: CASSTGTSGRYTDTQYF. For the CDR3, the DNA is TGTGCCAGCAGTACCGGGACTAGCGGGAGATACACAGATACGCAGTATTTT.

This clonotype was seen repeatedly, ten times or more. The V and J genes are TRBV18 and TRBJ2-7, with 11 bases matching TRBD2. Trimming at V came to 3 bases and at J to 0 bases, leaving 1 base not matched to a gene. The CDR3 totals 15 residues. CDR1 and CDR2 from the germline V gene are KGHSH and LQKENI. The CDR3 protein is CASSPLAGGSYEQYF. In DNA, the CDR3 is TGTGCCAGCTCACCCCTAGCGGGAGGCTCCTACGAGCAGTACTTC.

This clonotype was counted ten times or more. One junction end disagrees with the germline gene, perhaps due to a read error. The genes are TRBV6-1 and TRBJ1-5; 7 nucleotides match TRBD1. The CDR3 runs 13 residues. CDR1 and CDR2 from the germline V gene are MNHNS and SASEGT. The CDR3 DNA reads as TGCGCCAGCAGGGGACAGCTTAATCAGCCCCAGCATTTT. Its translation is CASRGQLNQPQHF.

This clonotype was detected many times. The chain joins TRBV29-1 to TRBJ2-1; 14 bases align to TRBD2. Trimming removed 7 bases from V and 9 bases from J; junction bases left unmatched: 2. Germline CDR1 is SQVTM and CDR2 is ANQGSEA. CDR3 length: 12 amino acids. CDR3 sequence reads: CSGGTSGGEQFF. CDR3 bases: TGCAGCGGAGGGACTAGCGGGGGTGAGCAGTTCTTC.

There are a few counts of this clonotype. CDR3 coding DNA: TGCGCCAGCAGCCAAGAAGGTAGAGACAGCTATGGCTACACCTTC. Amino acid sequence: CASSQEGRDSYGYTF. The V gene is TRBV4-3, the J gene TRBJ1-2, with D possibly being TRBD1 (5 bases). Germline values: CDR1 LGHNA, CDR2 YSLEER. The CDR3 has 15 residues. V was shortened by 0 bases and J by 4 bases, with 12 bases between the two germline ends.

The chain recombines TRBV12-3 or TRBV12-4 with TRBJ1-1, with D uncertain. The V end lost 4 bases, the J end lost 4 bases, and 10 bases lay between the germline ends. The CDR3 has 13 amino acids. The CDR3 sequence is CASSSFHGTEAFF. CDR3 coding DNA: TGTGCCAGCAGTTCTTTCCACGGCACTGAAGCTTTCTTT.

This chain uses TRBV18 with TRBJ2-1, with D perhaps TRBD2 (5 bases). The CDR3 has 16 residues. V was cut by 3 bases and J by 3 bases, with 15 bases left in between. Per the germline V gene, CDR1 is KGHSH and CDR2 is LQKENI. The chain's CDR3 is CASSPQTTGIYNEQFF. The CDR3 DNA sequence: TGTGCCAGCTCACCCCAGACTACCGGGATCTACAATGAGCAGTTCTTC.

CDR3 sequence (DNA): TGCAGCGGTATACCTCCGACAGGGGAAACTGAAGCTTTCTTT. It translates to CSGIPPTGETEAFF. This chain joins TRBV29-1 and TRBJ1-1; 8 bases are shared with TRBD1. Germline V lookup: CDR1 SQVTM, CDR2 ANQGSEA. This CDR3 contains 14 residues. Unmatched junction bases numbered 12, after V lost 7 bases and J lost 5 bases.

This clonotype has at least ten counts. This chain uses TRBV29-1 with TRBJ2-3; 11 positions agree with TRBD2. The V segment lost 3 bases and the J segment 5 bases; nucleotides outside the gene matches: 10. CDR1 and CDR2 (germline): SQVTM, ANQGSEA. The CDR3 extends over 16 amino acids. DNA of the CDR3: TGCAGCGTTGACGCGCTAGCGGGAGGAAATTTAGATACGCAGTATTTT. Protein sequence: CSVDALAGGNLDTQYF.

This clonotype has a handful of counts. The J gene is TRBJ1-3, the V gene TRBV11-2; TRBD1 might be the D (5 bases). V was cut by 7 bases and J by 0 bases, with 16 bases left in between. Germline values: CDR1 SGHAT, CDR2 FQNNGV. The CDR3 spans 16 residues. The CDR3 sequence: CASTSTRGPSGNTIYF. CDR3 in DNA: TGTGCCAGCACCTCGACCCGGGGCCCCTCTGGAAACACCATATATTTT. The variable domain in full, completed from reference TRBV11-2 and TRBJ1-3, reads EAGVAQSPRYKIIEKRQSVAFWCNPISGHATLYWYQQILGQGPKLLIQFQNNGVVDDSQLPKDRFSAERLKGVDSTLKIQPAKLEDSAVYLCASTSTRGPSGNTIYFGEGSWLTVV.

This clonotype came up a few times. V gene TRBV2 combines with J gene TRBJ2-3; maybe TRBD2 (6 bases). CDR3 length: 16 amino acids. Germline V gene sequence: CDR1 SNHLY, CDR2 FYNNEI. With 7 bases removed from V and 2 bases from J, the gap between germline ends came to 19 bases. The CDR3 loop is CASTITGTQPTDTQYF. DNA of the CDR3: TGTGCCAGCACCATAACGGGGACTCAGCCCACAGATACGCAGTATTTT.

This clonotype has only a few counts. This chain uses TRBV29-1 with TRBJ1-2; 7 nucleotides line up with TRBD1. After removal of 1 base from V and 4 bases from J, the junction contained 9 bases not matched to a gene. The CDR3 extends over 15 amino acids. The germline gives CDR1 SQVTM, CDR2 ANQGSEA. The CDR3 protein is CSVEGRAGGFYGYTF. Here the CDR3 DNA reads TGCAGCGTTGAAGGGCGGGCAGGGGGATTCTATGGCTACACCTTC.

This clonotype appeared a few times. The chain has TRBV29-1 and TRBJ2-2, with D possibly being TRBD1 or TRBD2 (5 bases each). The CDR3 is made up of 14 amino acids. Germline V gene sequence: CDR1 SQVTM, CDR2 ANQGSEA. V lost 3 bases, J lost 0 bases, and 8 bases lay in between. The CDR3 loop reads CSVDWGPNTGELFF. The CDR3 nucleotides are TGCAGCGTTGATTGGGGACCGAACACCGGGGAGCTGTTTTTT.

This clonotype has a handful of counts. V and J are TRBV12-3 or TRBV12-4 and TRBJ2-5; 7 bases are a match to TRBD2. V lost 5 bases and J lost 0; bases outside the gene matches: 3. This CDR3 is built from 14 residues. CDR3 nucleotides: TGTGCCAGCAGTCCCCGGGGGGACCAAGAGACCCAGTACTTC. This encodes CASSPRGDQETQYF.

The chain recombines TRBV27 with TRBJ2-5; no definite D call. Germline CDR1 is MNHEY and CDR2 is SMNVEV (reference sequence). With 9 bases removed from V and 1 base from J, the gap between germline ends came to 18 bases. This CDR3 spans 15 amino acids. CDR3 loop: CASSFVPATQETQYF. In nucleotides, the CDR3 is TGTGCCAGTTCGTTCGTCCCGGCCACCCAAGAGACCCAGTACTTC.

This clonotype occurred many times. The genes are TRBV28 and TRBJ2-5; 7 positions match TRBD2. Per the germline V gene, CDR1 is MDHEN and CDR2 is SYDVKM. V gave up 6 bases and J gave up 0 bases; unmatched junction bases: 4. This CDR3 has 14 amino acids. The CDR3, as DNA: TGTGCCAGCAGGGGAGGGGCCAACCAAGAGACCCAGTACTTC. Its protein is CASRGGANQETQYF.

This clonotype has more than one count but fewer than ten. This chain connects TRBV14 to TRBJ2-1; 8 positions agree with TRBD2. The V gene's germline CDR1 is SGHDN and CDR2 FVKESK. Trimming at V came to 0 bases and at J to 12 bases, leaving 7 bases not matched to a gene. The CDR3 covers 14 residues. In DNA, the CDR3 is TGTGCCAGCAGCCAAGATTTCTCGCTAGCGGGGCAGTTCTTC. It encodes CASSQDFSLAGQFF.

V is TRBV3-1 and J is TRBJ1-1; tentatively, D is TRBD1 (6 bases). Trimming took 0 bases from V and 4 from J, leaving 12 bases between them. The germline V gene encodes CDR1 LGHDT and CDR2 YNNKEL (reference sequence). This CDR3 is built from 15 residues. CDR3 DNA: TGTGCCAGCAGCCAAGACAGGGGCGTCGGCACTGAAGCTTTCTTT. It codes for CASSQDRGVGTEAFF. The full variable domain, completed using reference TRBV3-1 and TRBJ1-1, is DTAVSQTPKYLVTQMGNDKSIKCEQNLGHDTMYWYKQDSKKFLKIMFSYNNKELIINETVPNRFSPKSPDKAHLNLHINSLELGDSAVYFCASSQDRGVGTEAFFGQGTRLTVV.

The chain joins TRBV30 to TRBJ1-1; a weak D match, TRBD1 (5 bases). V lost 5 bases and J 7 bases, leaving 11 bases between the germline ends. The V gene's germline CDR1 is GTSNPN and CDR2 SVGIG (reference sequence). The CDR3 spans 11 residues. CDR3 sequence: CAWGDGREAFF. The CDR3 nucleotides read TGTGCCTGGGGGGACGGACGTGAAGCTTTCTTT.